This T cell receptor (beta chain) was recovered during a study of T cell responses to AZD1222 COVID-19 vaccine. General study results and limits: Reportedly, close to half of spike-specific TCRs are directed against unmutated variant regions. Sampled repertoires all dated from after the peak T cell response.

Method: immunoSEQ multiplex PCR; TCRdb's copy keeps in-frame clones and lacks some. The table shows more than 140,000 clones, with about 87% occurring only once. Notes on this clone: Its antigen remains unknown.

The sequencing here drew on peripheral blood, taken on day 0 of MenACWY control vaccination. The source is an adult in good health.

The CDR3 region has the DNA TGCAGCGTTGAAGCTGGCCGGCCCTACGAGCAGTACTTC. Protein: CSVEAGRPYEQYF. This chain links TRBV29-1 with TRBJ2-7; the D is unclear. Germline V gene sequence: CDR1 SQVTM, CDR2 ANQGSEA. The V end was cut by 1 base, the J end by 2 bases, with 9 bases between. This CDR3 is built from 13 residues.